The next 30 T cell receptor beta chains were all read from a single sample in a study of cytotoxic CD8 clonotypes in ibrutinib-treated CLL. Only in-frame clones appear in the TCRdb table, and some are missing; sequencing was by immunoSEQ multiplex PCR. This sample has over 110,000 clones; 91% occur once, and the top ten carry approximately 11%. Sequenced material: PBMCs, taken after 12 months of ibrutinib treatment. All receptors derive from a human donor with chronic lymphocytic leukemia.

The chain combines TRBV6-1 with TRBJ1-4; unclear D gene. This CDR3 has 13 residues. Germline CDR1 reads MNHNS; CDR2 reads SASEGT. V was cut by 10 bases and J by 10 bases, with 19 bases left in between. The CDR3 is CAILDRLKGKLFF. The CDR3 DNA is TGTGCCATCCTGGACCGCCTCAAGGGAAAACTGTTTTTT.

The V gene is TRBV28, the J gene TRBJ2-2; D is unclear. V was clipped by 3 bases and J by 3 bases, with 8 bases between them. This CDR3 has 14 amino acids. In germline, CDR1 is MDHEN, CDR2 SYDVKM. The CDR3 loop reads CASSFRLYTGELFF. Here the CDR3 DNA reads TGTGCCAGCAGTTTTCGGCTATACACCGGGGAGCTGTTTTTT.

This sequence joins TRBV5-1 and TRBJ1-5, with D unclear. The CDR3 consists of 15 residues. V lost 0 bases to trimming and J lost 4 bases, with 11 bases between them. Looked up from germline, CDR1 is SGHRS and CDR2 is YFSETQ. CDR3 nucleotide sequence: TGCGCCAGCAGCTTGGAAGCGGGGTGGAATCAGCCCCAGCATTTT. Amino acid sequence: CASSLEAGWNQPQHF.

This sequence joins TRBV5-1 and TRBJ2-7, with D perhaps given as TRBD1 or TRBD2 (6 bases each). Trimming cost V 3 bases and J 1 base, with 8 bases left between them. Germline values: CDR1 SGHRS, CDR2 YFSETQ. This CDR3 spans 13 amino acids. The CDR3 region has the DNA TGCGCCAGCAGCTGGGGGGCGTCCTACGAGCAGTACTTC. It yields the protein CASSWGASYEQYF.

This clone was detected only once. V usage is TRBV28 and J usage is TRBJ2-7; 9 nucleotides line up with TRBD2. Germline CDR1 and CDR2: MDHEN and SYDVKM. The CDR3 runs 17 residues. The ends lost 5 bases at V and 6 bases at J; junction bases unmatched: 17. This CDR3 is CASSIAGEISYPPEQYF. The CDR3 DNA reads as TGTGCCAGCAGTATAGCGGGAGAAATCTCTTATCCGCCCGAGCAGTACTTC.

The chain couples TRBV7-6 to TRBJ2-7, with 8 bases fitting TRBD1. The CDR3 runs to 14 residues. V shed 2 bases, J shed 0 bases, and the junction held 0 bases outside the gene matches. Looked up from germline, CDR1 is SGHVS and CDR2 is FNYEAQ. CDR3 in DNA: TGTGCCAGCAGCTTACAGGGGGCCTCCTACGAGCAGTACTTC. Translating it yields CASSLQGASYEQYF.

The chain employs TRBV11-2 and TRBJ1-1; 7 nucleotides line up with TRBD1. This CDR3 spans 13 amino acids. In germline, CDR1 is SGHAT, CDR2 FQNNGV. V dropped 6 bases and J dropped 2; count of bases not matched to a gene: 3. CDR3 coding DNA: TGTGCCAGCAGTTACAGGGGAAACACTGAAGCTTTCTTT. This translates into CASSYRGNTEAFF.

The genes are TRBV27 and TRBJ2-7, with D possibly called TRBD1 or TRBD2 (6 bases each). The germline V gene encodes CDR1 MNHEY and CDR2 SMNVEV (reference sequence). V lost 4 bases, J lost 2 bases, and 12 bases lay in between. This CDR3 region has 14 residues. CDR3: CASSSRGRTYEQYF. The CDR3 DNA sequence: TGTGCCAGCAGTTCAAGGGGGAGGACCTACGAGCAGTACTTC.

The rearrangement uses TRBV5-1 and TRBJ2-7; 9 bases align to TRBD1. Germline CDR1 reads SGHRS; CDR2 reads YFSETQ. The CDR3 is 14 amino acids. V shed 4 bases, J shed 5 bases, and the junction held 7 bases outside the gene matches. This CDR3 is CASSPGQGRHEQYF. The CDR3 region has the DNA TGCGCCAGCAGCCCGGGACAGGGTCGCCACGAGCAGTACTTC.

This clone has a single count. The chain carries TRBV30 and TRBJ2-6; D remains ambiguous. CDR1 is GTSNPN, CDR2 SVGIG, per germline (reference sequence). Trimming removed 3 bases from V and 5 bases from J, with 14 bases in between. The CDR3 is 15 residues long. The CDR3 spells CAWRERAYRANVLTF. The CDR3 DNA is TGTGCCTGGAGGGAAAGGGCCTACCGGGCCAACGTCCTGACTTTC.

The CDR3 loop is CASASGGGYEQYF. The CDR3 DNA is TGTGCCAGCGCATCAGGGGGAGGCTACGAGCAGTACTTC. The chain combines TRBV18 with TRBJ2-7; perhaps TRBD1 as D (7 bases). Germline CDR1 is KGHSH and CDR2 is LQKENI. The V and J ends lost 8 bases and 3 bases respectively, with 14 bases between them. CDR3 length: 13 amino acids.

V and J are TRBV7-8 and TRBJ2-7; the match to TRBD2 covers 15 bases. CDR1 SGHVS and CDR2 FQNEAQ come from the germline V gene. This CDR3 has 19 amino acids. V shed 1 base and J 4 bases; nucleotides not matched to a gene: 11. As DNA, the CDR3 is TGTGCCAGCAGCTTAGAAAGTCCGGGACTAGCGGGGGGCGTTTACGAGCAGTACTTC. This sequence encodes CASSLESPGLAGGVYEQYF.

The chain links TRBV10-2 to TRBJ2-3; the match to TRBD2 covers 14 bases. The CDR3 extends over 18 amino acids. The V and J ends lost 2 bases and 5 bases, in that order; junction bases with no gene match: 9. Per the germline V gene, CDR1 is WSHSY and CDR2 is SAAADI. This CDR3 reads CASSEGLAGGPTGDTQYF. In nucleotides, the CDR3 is TGCGCCAGCAGTGAGGGACTAGCGGGAGGCCCTACCGGAGATACGCAGTATTTT.

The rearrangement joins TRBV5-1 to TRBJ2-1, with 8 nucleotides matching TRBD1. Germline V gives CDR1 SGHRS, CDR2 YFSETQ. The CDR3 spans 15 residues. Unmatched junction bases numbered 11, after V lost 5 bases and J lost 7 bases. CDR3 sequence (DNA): TGCGCCAGCAGTGTGTGGACAGGGAGTAAGAATGAGCAGTTCTTC. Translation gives CASSVWTGSKNEQFF.

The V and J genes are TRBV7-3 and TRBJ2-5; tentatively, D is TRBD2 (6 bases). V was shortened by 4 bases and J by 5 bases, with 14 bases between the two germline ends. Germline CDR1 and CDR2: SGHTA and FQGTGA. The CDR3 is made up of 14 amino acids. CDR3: CASSSSGEYETQYF. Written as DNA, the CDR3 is TGTGCCAGCAGCTCCTCGGGGGAGTACGAGACCCAGTACTTC.

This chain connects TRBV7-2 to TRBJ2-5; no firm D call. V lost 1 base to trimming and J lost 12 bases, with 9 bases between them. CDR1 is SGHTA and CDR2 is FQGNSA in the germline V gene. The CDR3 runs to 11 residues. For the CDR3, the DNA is TGTGCCAGCAGCTTAGGACTTAATAAGTACTTC. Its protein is CASSLGLNKYF.

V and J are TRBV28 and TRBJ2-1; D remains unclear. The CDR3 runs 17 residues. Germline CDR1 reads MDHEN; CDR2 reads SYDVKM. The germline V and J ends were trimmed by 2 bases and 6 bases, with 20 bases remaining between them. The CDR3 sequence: CASSLNLGSVGGNEQFF. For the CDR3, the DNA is TGTGCCAGCAGTTTAAATTTAGGAAGCGTCGGCGGCAATGAGCAGTTCTTC.

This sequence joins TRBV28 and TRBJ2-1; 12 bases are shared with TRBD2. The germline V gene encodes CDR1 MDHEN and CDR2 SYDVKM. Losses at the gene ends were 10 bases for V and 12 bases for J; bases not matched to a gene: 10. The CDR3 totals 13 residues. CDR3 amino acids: CAIRLAGDYGQFF. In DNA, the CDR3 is TGTGCCATACGACTAGCGGGAGATTATGGGCAGTTCTTC. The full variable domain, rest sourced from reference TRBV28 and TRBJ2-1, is DVKVTQSSRYLVKRTGEKVFLECVQDMDHENMFWYRQDPGLGLRLIYFSYDVKMKEKGDIPEGYSVSREKKERFSLILESASTNQTSMYLCAIRLAGDYGQFFGPGTRLTVL.

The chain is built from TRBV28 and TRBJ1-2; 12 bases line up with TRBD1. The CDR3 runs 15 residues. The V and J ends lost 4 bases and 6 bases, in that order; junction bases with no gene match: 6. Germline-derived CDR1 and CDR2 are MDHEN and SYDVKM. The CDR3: CASSSGTGGWDGYTF. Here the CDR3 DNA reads TGTGCCAGCAGTTCCGGGACAGGGGGCTGGGATGGCTACACCTTC.

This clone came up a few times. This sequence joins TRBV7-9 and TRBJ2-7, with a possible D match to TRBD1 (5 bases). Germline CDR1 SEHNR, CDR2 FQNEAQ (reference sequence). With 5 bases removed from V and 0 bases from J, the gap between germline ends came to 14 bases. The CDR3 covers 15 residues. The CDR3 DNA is TGTGCCAGCAGCCCTGACAGACCTAGCTCCTACGAGCAGTACTTC. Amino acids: CASSPDRPSSYEQYF.

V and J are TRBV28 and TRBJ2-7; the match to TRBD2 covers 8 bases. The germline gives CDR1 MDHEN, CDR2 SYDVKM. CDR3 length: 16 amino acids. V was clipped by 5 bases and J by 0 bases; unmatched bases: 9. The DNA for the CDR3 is TGTGCCAGCAGTCGGGGGGGACGGAAAAGCTCCTACGAGCAGTACTTC. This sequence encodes CASSRGGRKSSYEQYF.

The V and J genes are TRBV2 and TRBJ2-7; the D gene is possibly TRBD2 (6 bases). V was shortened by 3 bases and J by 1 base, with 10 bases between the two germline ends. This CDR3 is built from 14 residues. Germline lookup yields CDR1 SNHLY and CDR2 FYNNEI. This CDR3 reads CASSDRRDSYEQYF. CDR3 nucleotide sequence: TGTGCCAGCAGTGACAGGAGGGATTCCTACGAGCAGTACTTC.

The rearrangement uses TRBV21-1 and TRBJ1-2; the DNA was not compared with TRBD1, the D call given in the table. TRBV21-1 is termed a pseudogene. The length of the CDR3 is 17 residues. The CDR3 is CASSRPPPGQLNYGYTF. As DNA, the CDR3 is TGTGCCAGCAGCCGTCCCCCCCCGGGACAGCTTAACTATGGCTACACCTTC.

As DNA, the CDR3 is TGTGCCAGTAGTATGGTGACACCGAACACTGAAGCTTTCTTT. Encoded protein: CASSMVTPNTEAFF. The chain is built from TRBV19 and TRBJ1-1, with unresolved D. CDR1 and CDR2 (germline): LNHDA, SQIVND (reference sequence). The V end lost 3 bases, the J end lost 1 base, and 9 bases lay between the germline ends. The length of the CDR3 is 14 residues.

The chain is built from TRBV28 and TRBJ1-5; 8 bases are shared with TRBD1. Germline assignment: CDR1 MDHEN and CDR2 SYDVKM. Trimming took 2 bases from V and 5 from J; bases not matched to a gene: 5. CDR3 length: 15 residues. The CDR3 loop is CASSLATGDHQPQHF. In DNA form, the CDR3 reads TGTGCCAGCAGTTTAGCGACAGGGGATCATCAGCCCCAGCATTTT.

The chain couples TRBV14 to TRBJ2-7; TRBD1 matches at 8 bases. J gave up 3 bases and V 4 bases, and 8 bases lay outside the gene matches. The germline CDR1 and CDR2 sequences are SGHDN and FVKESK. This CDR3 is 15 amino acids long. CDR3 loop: CASSLGQGVFYEQYF. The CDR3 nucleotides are TGTGCCAGCAGCCTCGGACAGGGAGTCTTCTACGAGCAGTACTTC.

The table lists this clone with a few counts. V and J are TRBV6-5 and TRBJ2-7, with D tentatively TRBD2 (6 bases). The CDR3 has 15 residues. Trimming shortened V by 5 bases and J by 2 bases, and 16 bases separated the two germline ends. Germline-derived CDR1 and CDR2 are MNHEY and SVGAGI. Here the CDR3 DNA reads TGTGCCAGCAGTCAACGGCCGGGAGAGGCCTACGAGCAGTACTTC. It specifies CASSQRPGEAYEQYF.

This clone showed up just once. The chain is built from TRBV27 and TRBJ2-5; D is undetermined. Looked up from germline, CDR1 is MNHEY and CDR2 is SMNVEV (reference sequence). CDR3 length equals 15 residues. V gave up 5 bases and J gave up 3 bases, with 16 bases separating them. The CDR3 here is CASSPLPIEEETQYF. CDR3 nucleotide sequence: TGTGCCAGCAGTCCCCTCCCCATAGAGGAAGAGACCCAGTACTTC.

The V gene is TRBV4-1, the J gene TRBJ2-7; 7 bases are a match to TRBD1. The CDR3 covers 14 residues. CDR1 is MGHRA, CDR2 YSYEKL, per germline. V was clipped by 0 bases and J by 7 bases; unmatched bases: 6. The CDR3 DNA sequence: TGCGCCAGCAGCCAAGAGGACAGGTCTCGGGAGCAGTACTTC. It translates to CASSQEDRSREQYF.

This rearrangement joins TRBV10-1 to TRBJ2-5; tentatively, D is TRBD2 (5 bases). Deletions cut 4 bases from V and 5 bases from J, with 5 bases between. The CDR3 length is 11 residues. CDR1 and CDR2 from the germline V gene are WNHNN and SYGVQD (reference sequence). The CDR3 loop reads CASSGGETQYF. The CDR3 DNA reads TGCGCCAGCAGTGGAGGGGAGACCCAGTACTTC.